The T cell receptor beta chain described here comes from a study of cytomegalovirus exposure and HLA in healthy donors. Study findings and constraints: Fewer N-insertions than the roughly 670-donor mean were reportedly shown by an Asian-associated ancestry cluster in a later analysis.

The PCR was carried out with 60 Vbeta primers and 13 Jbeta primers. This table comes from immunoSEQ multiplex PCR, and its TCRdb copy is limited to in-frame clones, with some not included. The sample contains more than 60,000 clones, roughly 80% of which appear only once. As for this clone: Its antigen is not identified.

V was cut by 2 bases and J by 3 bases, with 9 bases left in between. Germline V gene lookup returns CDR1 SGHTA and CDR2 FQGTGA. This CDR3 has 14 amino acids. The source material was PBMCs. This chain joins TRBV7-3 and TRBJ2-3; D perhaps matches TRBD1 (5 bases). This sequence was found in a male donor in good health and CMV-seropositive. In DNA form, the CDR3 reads TGTGCCAGCAGCTTACAGGGATGGACAGATACGCAGTATTTT. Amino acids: CASSLQGWTDTQYF. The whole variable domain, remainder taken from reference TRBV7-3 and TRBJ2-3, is GAGVSQTPSNKVTEKGKYVELRCDPISGHTALYWYRQSLGQGPEFLIYFQGTGAADDSGLPNDRFFAVRPEGSVSTLKIQRTERGDSAVYLCASSLQGWTDTQYFGPGTRLTVL.